The 8 T cell receptor beta chains listed next were all sequenced from one sample in a study of CD8 T cells in ankylosing spondylitis. TCRdb recomputed calls from the 5' RACE reads with MiXCR, one row per CDR3 protein. The sample has 250,000 to 350,000 distinct CDR3 sequences, around 20% seen once. The sample consisted of blood, either unsorted or a sorted T cell fraction (not recorded which). The receptors shown here come from a male donor with ankylosing spondylitis or in good health (not recorded which).

This clonotype showed up just a few times. The chain carries TRBV7-3 and TRBJ2-2, with TRBD1 matching over 8 bases. This CDR3 is built from 14 residues. V was pared by 1 base and J by 7 bases, with 2 bases of the junction left unmatched. In germline, CDR1 is SGHTA, CDR2 FQGTGA. The CDR3 nucleotides are TGTGCCAGCAGCTTAAGGACAGGGCACGGGGAGCTGTTTTTT. Its translation is CASSLRTGHGELFF.

Comment on this clonotype: The junction does not match germline at one end; this may be a read error. J is TRBJ1-4 and V is TRBV6-1, with 9 bases that match TRBD1. Looked up from germline, CDR1 is MNHNS and CDR2 is SASEGT. The CDR3 is made up of 15 amino acids. The CDR3: CVSGNRDRANEKLFF. CDR3 sequence (DNA): TGTGTCAGCGGAAACCGGGACAGGGCTAATGAAAAACTGTTTTTT.

The sample holds a few counts of this clonotype. The rearrangement joins TRBV3-1 to TRBJ1-6; maybe TRBD1 (5 bases). The CDR3 sequence is 14 residues long. V lost 2 bases and J lost 8, with 10 bases in between. Germline values: CDR1 LGHDT, CDR2 YNNKEL (reference sequence). CDR3 bases: TGTGCCAGCAGCCAATCAGGGATCCATTCACCCCTCCACTTT. It translates to CASSQSGIHSPLHF.

V usage is TRBV20-1 and J usage is TRBJ2-5; TRBD1 agrees at 9 bases. Germline CDR1 reads DFQATT; CDR2 reads SNEGSKA (reference sequence). Germline trimming cut 5 bases from V and 2 bases from J; bases unmatched to any gene: 3. This CDR3 is 13 amino acids long. DNA of the CDR3: TGCAGTGCTCCAGGACAGGGGCAAGAGACCCAGTACTTC. It codes for CSAPGQGQETQYF.

This clonotype showed up just a few times. J is TRBJ2-5 and V is TRBV6-2 or TRBV6-3; D not resolved. This CDR3 is built from 13 residues. CDR1 MNHEY and CDR2 SVGEGT come from the germline V gene. The ends were cut back, 7 bases at V and 3 bases at J, with 12 bases in the middle. CDR3 sequence (DNA): TGTGCCAGCAAGTGGCCAGTTAAAGAGACCCAGTACTTC. Encoded protein: CASKWPVKETQYF.

This clonotype was seen only a few times. V gene TRBV5-1 combines with J gene TRBJ2-2, with a weak D call TRBD2 (6 bases). Germline assignment: CDR1 SGHRS and CDR2 YFSETQ. This CDR3 comprises 14 residues. V dropped 9 bases and J dropped 5 bases, with 17 bases sitting between them. The CDR3 region has the DNA TGCGCCACCGCCGTTGAAGGGAGGACCGGGGAGCTGTTTTTT. Translating gives CATAVEGRTGELFF.

V and J are TRBV28 and TRBJ1-5; 8 nucleotides match TRBD1. CDR1 is MDHEN, CDR2 SYDVKM, per germline. V shed 7 bases, J shed 5 bases, and the junction held 7 bases outside the gene matches. This CDR3 contains 14 residues. The CDR3 DNA reads as TGTGCCAGCACCCTACAGGGGGTTTATCAGCCCCAGCATTTT. It is translated as CASTLQGVYQPQHF.

The chain combines TRBV15 with TRBJ1-2, with 7 positions matching TRBD1. This CDR3 spans 15 amino acids. With V trimmed by 3 bases and J by 6 bases, 10 bases remained unmatched. The germline gives CDR1 LNHNV, CDR2 YYDKDF (reference sequence). The CDR3 DNA reads as TGTGCCACCAGCAGCCCAAGACAGGGACACGATGGCTACACCTTC. It translates to CATSSPRQGHDGYTF.